This T cell receptor beta chain was observed in a study of cytomegalovirus exposure and HLA in healthy donors. General observations from the study: Rare TCR sequences predominated, though certain public TCRs were found in many donors. Researchers counted around 150 TCR beta chains as cytomegalovirus-associated. Reports showed the classifier diagnosing cytomegalovirus status with high specificity and sensitivity.

The method was immunoSEQ multiplex PCR; TCRdb's version includes in-frame clones alone and lacks a portion of them. This table has tens of thousands of clones, around 93% appearing once. As to this clone: The antigen is unknown.

From germline, CDR1 is MRHNA and CDR2 SNTAGT. The CDR3 runs to 13 residues. With 3 bases removed from V and 5 bases from J, the gap between germline ends came to 7 bases. This rearrangement joins TRBV6-4 to TRBJ2-2, with D maybe TRBD1 (6 bases). Sequences were obtained from PBMCs. This receptor was identified in a man aged 18-30 years in good health and CMV-seronegative. The CDR3 DNA sequence: TGTGCCAGCAGTGAAGGGACAACCGGGGAGCTGTTTTTT. Its translation: CASSEGTTGELFF.